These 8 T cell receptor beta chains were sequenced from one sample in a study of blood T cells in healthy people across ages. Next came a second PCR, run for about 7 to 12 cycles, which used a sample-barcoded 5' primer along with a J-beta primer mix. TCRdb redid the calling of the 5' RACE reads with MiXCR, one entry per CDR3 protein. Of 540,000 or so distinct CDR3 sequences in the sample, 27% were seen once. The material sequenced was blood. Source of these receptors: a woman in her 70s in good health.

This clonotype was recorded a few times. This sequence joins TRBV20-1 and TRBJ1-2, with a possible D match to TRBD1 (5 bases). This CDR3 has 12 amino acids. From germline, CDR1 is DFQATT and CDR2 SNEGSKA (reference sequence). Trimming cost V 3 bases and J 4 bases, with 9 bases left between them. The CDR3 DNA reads TGCAGTGCTAGGGCGCAGGGCTATGGCTACACCTTC. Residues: CSARAQGYGYTF.

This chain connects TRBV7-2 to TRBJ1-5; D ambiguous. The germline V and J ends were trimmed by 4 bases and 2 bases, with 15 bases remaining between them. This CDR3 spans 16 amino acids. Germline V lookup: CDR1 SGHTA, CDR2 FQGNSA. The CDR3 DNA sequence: TGTGCCAGCAGCTCCCCGACAAGTCTAGGCAATCAGCCCCAGCATTTT. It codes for CASSSPTSLGNQPQHF. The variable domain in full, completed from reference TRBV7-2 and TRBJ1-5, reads GAGVSQSPSNKVTEKGKDVELRCDPISGHTALYWYRQSLGQGLEFLIYFQGNSAPDKSGLPSDRFSAERTGGSVSTLTIQRTQQEDSAVYLCASSSPTSLGNQPQHFGDGTRLSIL.

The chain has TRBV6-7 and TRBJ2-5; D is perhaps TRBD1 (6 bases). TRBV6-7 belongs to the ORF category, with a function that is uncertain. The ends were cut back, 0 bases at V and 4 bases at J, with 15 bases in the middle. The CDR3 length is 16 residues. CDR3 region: CASSYSGTNARETQYF. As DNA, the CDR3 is TGTGCCAGCAGTTACTCGGGGACAAATGCCAGAGAGACCCAGTACTTC.

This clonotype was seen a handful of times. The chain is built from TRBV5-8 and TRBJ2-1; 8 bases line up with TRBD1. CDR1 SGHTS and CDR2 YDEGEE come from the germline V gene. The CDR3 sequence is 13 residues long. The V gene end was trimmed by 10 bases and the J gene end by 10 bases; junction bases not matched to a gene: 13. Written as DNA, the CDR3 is TGTGCCGGGCTGACAGGGGTGATGCGCGAGCAGTTCTTC. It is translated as CAGLTGVMREQFF.

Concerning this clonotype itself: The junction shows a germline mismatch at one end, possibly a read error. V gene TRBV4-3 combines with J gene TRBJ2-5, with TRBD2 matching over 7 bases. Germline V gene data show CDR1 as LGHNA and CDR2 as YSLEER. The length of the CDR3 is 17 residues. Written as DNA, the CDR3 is TGCGCCAGCAACCAAGAGCGTGTGCGGGGGAAAGGGGAGACCCAGTACTTC. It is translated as CASNQERVRGKGETQYF.

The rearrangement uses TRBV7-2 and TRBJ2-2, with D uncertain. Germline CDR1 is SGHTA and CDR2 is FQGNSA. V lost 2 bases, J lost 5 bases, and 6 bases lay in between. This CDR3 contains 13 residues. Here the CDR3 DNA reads TGTGCCAGCAGCTTATACAAGACCGGGGAGCTGTTTTTT. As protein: CASSLYKTGELFF.

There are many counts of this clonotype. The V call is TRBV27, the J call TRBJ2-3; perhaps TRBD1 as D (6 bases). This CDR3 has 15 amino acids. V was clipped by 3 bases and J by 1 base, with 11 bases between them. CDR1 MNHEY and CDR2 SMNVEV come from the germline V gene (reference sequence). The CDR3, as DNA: TGTGCCAGCAGTTTCCGCAGGGGTGGCACAGATACGCAGTATTTT. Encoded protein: CASSFRRGGTDTQYF.

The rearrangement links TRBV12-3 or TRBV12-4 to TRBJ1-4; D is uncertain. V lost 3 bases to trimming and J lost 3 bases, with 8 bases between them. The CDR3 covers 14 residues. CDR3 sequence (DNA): TGTGCCAGCAGTTTTCTGGGCTCTAATGAAAAACTGTTTTTT. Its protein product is CASSFLGSNEKLFF.